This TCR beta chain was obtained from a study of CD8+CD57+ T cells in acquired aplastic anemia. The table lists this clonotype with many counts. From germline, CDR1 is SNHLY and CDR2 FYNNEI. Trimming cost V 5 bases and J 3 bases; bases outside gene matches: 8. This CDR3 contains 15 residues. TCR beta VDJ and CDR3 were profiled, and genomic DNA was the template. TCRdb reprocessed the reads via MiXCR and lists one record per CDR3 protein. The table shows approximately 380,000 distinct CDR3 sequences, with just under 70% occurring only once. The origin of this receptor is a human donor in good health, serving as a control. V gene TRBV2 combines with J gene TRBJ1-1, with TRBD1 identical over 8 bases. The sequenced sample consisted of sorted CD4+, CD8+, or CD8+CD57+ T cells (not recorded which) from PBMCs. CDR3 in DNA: TGTGCCAGCAGTACCCCAGGGGGCTTAGACACTGAAGCTTTCTTT. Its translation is CASSTPGGLDTEAFF.